This T cell receptor delta chain came from a study of γδ T cells in repeated Plasmodium falciparum infection. Study conclusions and caveats: One small rural Malian village, predominantly a single ethnic group, supplied the cohort.

Gammadelta T cells were flow-sorted from PBMC into Vgamma9/Vdelta2+ and Vdelta2-negative populations for bulk analysis. Germline V gene sequence: CDR1 TSWWSYY, CDR2 QGS. The CDR3 contains 20 residues. J lost 12 bases, V lost 4 bases, and 27 bases had no gene match. TCRdb re-called the multiplex PCR reads using CATT. The data contain roughly 48,000 delta-chain clones, roughly 1.6% of them seen just once; the ten biggest clones take up over 7%. At least ten counts were recorded for this clone. Its target is not known. TCRdb has a much larger clone's protein, which differs at residue 18 from the translation of this DNA, likely because of a read error; what is shown is the protein translated from the DNA.

The chain has TRDV1 and TRDJ1, with 12 bases lining up with TRDD3. Material for sequencing was gamma-delta T cells from blood. The sequence was collected from a pool of human donors (malaria-infected and uninfected, not separated). The CDR3 spells CALGVRLPGRTGGYLHKFIF. The CDR3 DNA is TGTGCTCTTGGGGTAAGACTCCCCGGACGTACTGGGGGATACCTACACAAATTCATCTTT.